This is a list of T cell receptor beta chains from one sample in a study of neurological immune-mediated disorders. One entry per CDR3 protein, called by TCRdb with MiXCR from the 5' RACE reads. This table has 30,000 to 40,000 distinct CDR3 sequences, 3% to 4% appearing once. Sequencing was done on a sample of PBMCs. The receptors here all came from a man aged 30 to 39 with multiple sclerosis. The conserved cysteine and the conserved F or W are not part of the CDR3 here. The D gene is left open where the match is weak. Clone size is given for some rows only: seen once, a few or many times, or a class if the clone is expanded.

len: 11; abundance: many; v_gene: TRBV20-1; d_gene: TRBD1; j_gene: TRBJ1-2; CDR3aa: SARDTGGYGYT
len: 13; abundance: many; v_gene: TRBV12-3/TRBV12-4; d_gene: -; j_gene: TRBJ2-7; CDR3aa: ASSLRPGRAYEQY
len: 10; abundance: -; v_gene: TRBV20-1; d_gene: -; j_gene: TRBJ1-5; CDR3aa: SAPLGNQPQH
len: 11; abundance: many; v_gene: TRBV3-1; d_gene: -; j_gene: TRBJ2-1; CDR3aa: ASSRGPDRAEF
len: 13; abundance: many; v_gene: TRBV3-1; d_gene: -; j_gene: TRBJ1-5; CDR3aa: ASSQGRGNNQPQH
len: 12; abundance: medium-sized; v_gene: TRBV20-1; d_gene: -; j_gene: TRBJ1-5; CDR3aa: SSHRAYSNQPQH
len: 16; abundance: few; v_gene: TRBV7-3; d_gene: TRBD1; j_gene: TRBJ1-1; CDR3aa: ASSLLVMGQGSNTEAF
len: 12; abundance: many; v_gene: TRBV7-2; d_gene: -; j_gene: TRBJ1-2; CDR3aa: ASSSGTASYGYT
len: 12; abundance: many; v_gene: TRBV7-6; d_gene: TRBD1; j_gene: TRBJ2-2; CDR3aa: ASSGDRAHGELF
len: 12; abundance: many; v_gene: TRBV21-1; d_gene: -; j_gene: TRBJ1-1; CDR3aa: ASSKDRMNTEAF